This paragraph reports one T cell receptor (beta chain). This record belongs to a study of blood T cell repertoires in COVID-19. Some clones are missing from TCRdb's copy, which holds only in-frame ones; the method was immunoSEQ multiplex PCR. The sample carries around 170,000 clones, approximately 79% recorded once. CDR3 length: 16 amino acids. Germline CDR1 SGHTA, CDR2 FQGNSA. J was trimmed by 4 bases and V by 6 bases; bases with no gene match: 9. This clonotype originated in a woman of 80 years or more with acute or convalescent COVID-19. The chain links TRBV7-2 to TRBJ2-6; 7 bases fit TRBD1. The specimen sequenced was peripheral blood. CDR3 protein: CASRDRVGAGANVLTF. In nucleotides, the CDR3 is TGTGCCAGCAGAGACAGGGTGGGAGCAGGGGCCAACGTCCTGACTTTC. The full variable domain, rest sourced from reference TRBV7-2 and TRBJ2-6, is GAGVSQSPSNKVTEKGKDVELRCDPISGHTALYWYRQSLGQGLEFLIYFQGNSAPDKSGLPSDRFSAERTGGSVSTLTIQRTQQEDSAVYLCASRDRVGAGANVLTFGAGSRLTVL.